The clone carrying this TCR beta chain was observed once. Its matching antigen is unknown. Clones were sequenced by immunoSEQ multiplex PCR, and TCRdb holds only the in-frame ones, with some missing. The sample shows roughly 66,000 clones, about four fifths of them seen only once. The data originate from a study of OX40 agonist ivuxolimab in advanced cancers. Points from the study as a whole: Expanded peripheral T-cell antigen specificity went undetermined.

This CDR3 region has 14 residues. The junction had 6 bases not matched to a gene; V was cut back by 5 bases and J by 4 bases. The germline CDR1 and CDR2 sequences are SGHAT and FQNNGV. This TCR was sampled from an adult with an advanced solid tumor such as melanoma, head and neck, liver or kidney cancer. The specimen comprised CD4+ or CD8+ T cells sorted from blood, sampled in a trial of the OX40 agonist ivuxolimab. The chain combines TRBV11-2 with TRBJ2-5; the match to TRBD2 covers 8 bases. The CDR3 DNA follows: TGTGCCAGCAGCCCTCGGGGGGGGCGAGAGACCCAGTACTTC. Encoded protein: CASSPRGGRETQYF.